What follows are 4 T cell receptor beta chains derived from one specimen sequenced in a study of T-cell reconstitution after alpha-beta-depleted transplantation in children. Preparation of the TCRbeta library was carried out with unique molecular identifiers. In TCRdb, the PCR reads were re-called with MiXCR into one record per CDR3 protein. The table has more than 500,000 distinct CDR3 sequences, approximately 10% seen once. This specimen consisted of PBMCs, mostly from graft donor cells, obtained 180 days after TCRalphabeta/CD19-depleted stem cell transplant. The receptors stem from a female patient aged 2-10 years who had a stem cell transplant for aplastic anemia, so the T cells may come from the graft donor.

This clonotype was recorded at least ten times. This sequence joins TRBV12-3 or TRBV12-4 and TRBJ2-7; the D call may be TRBD1 or TRBD2 (5 bases each). This CDR3 region has 14 residues. Trimming took off 3 bases at V and 0 bases at J, with 9 bases between the two ends. The CDR3 DNA reads TGTGCCAGCAGTTTGGGACGGTACTCCTACGAGCAGTACTTC. Its protein is CASSLGRYSYEQYF.

This clonotype was counted a few times. The chain has TRBV4-2 and TRBJ2-7, with 7 bases aligning to TRBD1. Per germline, CDR1 LGHNA and CDR2 YNFKEQ. Trimming removed 0 bases from V and 0 bases from J; junction bases left unmatched: 5. CDR3 length equals 16 residues. This CDR3 is CASSQDLPGGSYEQYF. DNA for the CDR3: TGTGCCAGCAGCCAAGATCTGCCAGGGGGCTCCTACGAGCAGTACTTC.

Written as DNA, the CDR3 is TGCGCCAGCAGCCAAGTGGCCAGAGAAGAGACCCAGTACTTC. It translates to CASSQVAREETQYF. The rearrangement uses TRBV4-3 and TRBJ2-5; D gene unclear. Germline CDR1 and CDR2: LGHNA and YSLEER. The V end was cut by 1 base, the J end by 3 bases, with 9 bases between. The CDR3 length is 14 residues.

The chain combines TRBV20-1 with TRBJ2-5; TRBD2 might be the D (7 bases). The CDR3 has 18 residues. Germline CDR1 and CDR2: DFQATT and SNEGSKA (reference sequence). With 0 bases removed from V and 10 bases from J, the gap between germline ends came to 30 bases. In DNA form, the CDR3 reads TGCAGTGCTAGAGACGGGGCAACAGGGAGGGCCGCCAAGTTTGACCAGTACTTC. It is translated as CSARDGATGRAAKFDQYF.